What follows describes a single T cell receptor beta chain. Trimming left V 6 bases short and J 8 bases short, with 16 bases between. CDR3 length: 13 amino acids. Germline CDR1 SGHVS, CDR2 FQNEAQ. This record belongs to a study of T cell responses to AZD1222 COVID-19 vaccine. Data came from immunoSEQ multiplex PCR; TCRdb stores just in-frame clones and leaves some out. The repertoire holds fewer than 130,000 clones, with around nine tenths as singletons. The sequenced sample was peripheral blood, obtained on day 0 of AZD1222 vaccination. The TCR sequence derives from an adult in good health. This chain uses TRBV7-8 with TRBJ1-2; D gene uncertain. The CDR3 spells CASSSSQFGGYTF. CDR3 in DNA: TGTGCCAGCAGTTCCTCACAGTTCGGGGGCTACACCTTC.